These 20 T cell receptor beta chains were all obtained from the same sample, sequenced in a study of T cells in Graves' hyperthyroidism and ophthalmopathy. RNA transcripts provided the source from which TCR beta CDR3 regions were amplified. HTBI primers were used for first-round RT-PCR of the TCR CDR3. TCRdb fed the multiplex PCR reads into MiXCR, producing one record per CDR3 protein. The table shows more than 300,000 distinct CDR3 sequences, with roughly 15% occurring only once. What was sequenced was blood. The receptor source for this set is a woman aged 25 to 39 with Graves' ophthalmopathy.

This clonotype was observed a few times. This rearrangement joins TRBV20-1 to TRBJ2-7; D might be TRBD1 (5 bases). Germline V gives CDR1 DFQATT, CDR2 SNEGSKA (reference sequence). The germline V and J ends were trimmed by 4 bases and 0 bases, with 10 bases remaining between them. CDR3 size: 13 residues. Here the CDR3 reads CSATGSSSYEQYF. As DNA, the CDR3 is TGCAGTGCTACAGGGTCAAGCTCCTACGAGCAGTACTTC.

This clonotype was detected many times. This chain links TRBV7-3 with TRBJ2-1; no clear D. This CDR3 has 14 amino acids. Trimming left V 5 bases short and J 7 bases short, with 15 bases between. Per the germline V gene, CDR1 is SGHTA and CDR2 is FQGTGA. CDR3 in amino acids: CASSPGSPGNEQFF. CDR3 in DNA: TGTGCCAGCAGCCCGGGCTCCCCTGGGAATGAGCAGTTCTTC.

This clonotype was observed many times. This chain uses TRBV28 with TRBJ1-4, with 9 bases lining up with TRBD1. The CDR3 length is 19 residues. Germline loops: CDR1 MDHEN, CDR2 SYDVKM. V shed 3 bases, J shed 3 bases, and the junction held 14 bases outside the gene matches. Here the CDR3 reads CASSFPHSRDRVANEKLFF. In DNA form, the CDR3 reads TGTGCCAGCAGTTTCCCCCACTCCCGGGACAGGGTCGCTAATGAAAAACTGTTTTTT.

J is TRBJ1-2 and V is TRBV9, with 7 bases lining up with TRBD1. Germline V CDR1 and CDR2: SGDLS, YYNGEE. J gave up 6 bases and V 1 base, and 15 bases lay outside the gene matches. This CDR3 is built from 17 residues. The CDR3 spells CASSVKISGGGVDGYTF. The CDR3 DNA sequence: TGTGCCAGCAGCGTAAAAATATCGGGAGGGGGCGTAGATGGCTACACCTTC.

This clonotype was seen a few times. The chain links TRBV4-2 to TRBJ1-2, with D unresolved. The CDR3 totals 14 residues. Trimming pared 7 bases from V and 8 bases from J, leaving 20 bases between. The V gene's germline CDR1 is LGHNA and CDR2 YNFKEQ. CDR3 in DNA: TGTGCCAGCAACTTCGAGGGAGGAGGTAGCGGCTACACCTTC. Its translation: CASNFEGGGSGYTF.

In its sample, this clonotype was seen many times. The rearrangement joins TRBV28 to TRBJ2-5, with 8 bases matching TRBD2. Germline trimming cut 11 bases from V and 7 bases from J; bases unmatched to any gene: 18. Germline CDR1 MDHEN, CDR2 SYDVKM. This CDR3 contains 15 residues. In DNA form, the CDR3 reads TGTGCCTGCAAAGGGACTAGGGGGAAATGGTGGACCCAGTACTTC. Protein product: CACKGTRGKWWTQYF.

This clonotype was detected many times. The chain couples TRBV4-2 to TRBJ1-6; 10 bases line up with TRBD1. Germline V gives CDR1 LGHNA, CDR2 YNFKEQ. The CDR3 is made up of 17 amino acids. Germline trimming cut 3 bases from V and 8 bases from J; bases unmatched to any gene: 10. The CDR3 DNA is TGTGCCAGCAGCCAGGCGACAGGGGGCGTTCGCTATTCACCCCTCCACTTT. This codes for CASSQATGGVRYSPLHF.

This clonotype has ten or more counts. The rearrangement uses TRBV4-1 and TRBJ2-7; 9 positions match TRBD1. V shed 7 bases and J 3 bases; nucleotides not matched to a gene: 7. CDR1 and CDR2 (germline): MGHRA, YSYEKL. The CDR3 has 14 amino acids. CDR3: CASNSPGQGYEQYF. CDR3 DNA: TGCGCCAGCAACTCTCCGGGACAGGGCTACGAGCAGTACTTC.

The rearrangement uses TRBV6-1 and TRBJ2-4; D unclear. Germline V gives CDR1 MNHNS, CDR2 SASEGT. The CDR3 is 13 residues long. V was clipped by 8 bases and J by 0 bases, with 8 bases between them. CDR3 DNA sequence: TGTGCCAGCCAAGATTTAGCCAAAAACATTCAGTACTTC. Residues: CASQDLAKNIQYF.

This clonotype came up many times. This chain uses TRBV28 with TRBJ2-2; 8 positions match TRBD1. The V and J ends lost 5 bases and 4 bases, in that order; junction bases with no gene match: 12. The CDR3 has 17 residues. CDR1 MDHEN and CDR2 SYDVKM come from the germline V gene. The CDR3 DNA follows: TGTGCCAGCAGTCAGACGGATGGCAGGGGGCCCACCGGGGAGCTGTTTTTT. This encodes CASSQTDGRGPTGELFF.

In this sample, this clonotype turned up many times. This chain uses TRBV3-1 with TRBJ2-7; possibly TRBD1 or TRBD2 for D (5 bases each). Trimming removed 4 bases at V and 3 bases at J, with 13 bases between. The V gene's germline CDR1 is LGHDT and CDR2 YNNKEL (reference sequence). There are 14 residues in the CDR3. The CDR3 is CASSLGTTGYEQYF. CDR3 DNA sequence: TGTGCCAGCAGCCTCGGGACGACCGGCTACGAGCAGTACTTC.

This clonotype was counted between two and nine times. One junction end does not reproduce the germline sequence, and a read error may be involved. The V call is TRBV20-1, the J call TRBJ2-1; tentatively, D is TRBD1 or TRBD2 (6 bases each). Germline-derived CDR1 and CDR2 are DFQATT and SNEGSKA (reference sequence). This CDR3 spans 14 amino acids. The CDR3 sequence: CSAPTWGANNVQFF. The CDR3 nucleotides are TGCAGTGCGCCGACGTGGGGGGCGAACAATGTGCAGTTCTTC.

Many counts were recorded for this clonotype. V is TRBV2 and J is TRBJ2-1; no clear D. The ends were cut back, 4 bases at V and 4 bases at J, with 11 bases in the middle. The CDR3 length is 14 residues. CDR1 and CDR2 (germline): SNHLY, FYNNEI. The CDR3, as DNA: TGTGCCAGCAGTGGGACCGATCATTACAATGAGCAGTTCTTC. This encodes CASSGTDHYNEQFF.

This clonotype was recorded many times. The rearrangement links TRBV10-3 to TRBJ1-1, with TRBD1 as a possible D gene (5 bases). The CDR3 length is 14 residues. Germline CDR1 is ENHRY and CDR2 is SYGVKD. Trimming cost V 1 base and J 1 base, with 7 bases left between them. CDR3 nucleotide sequence: TGTGCCATCAGTGAGTACCAGGGGAACACTGAAGCTTTCTTT. Protein sequence: CAISEYQGNTEAFF.

This clonotype was seen repeatedly, ten times or more. J is TRBJ2-3 and V is TRBV11-2, with D perhaps matching TRBD2 (6 bases). CDR3 length equals 15 residues. The V end was cut by 5 bases, the J end by 1 base, with 13 bases between. Per the germline V gene, CDR1 is SGHAT and CDR2 is FQNNGV. CDR3 residues: CASSPRGKGTDTQYF. The DNA of the CDR3 is TGTGCCAGCAGCCCACGCGGGAAGGGCACAGATACGCAGTATTTT.

This clonotype was picked up many times. CDR3: CASSKGGGSREQYF. DNA of the CDR3: TGTGCCAGCAGTAAAGGAGGGGGTTCTCGGGAGCAGTACTTC. The rearrangement links TRBV27 to TRBJ2-7; the D gene could be TRBD1 or TRBD2 (6 bases each). Germline V CDR1 and CDR2: MNHEY, SMNVEV (reference sequence). CDR3 length: 14 residues. The germline V and J ends were trimmed by 5 bases and 7 bases, with 18 bases remaining between them.

A few counts support this clonotype. The chain links TRBV4-1 to TRBJ1-3; D gene unclear. The length of the CDR3 is 16 residues. Trimming took off 1 base at V and 4 bases at J, with 14 bases between the two ends. CDR1 is MGHRA and CDR2 is YSYEKL in the germline V gene. CDR3: CASSQGEGRLGNTIYF. The CDR3 coding sequence is TGCGCCAGCAGCCAAGGGGAAGGTCGATTAGGAAACACCATATATTTT.

This clonotype was detected many times. J is TRBJ1-2 and V is TRBV6-4, with D tentatively TRBD1 (6 bases). The CDR3 consists of 15 residues. V was trimmed by 5 bases and J by 2 bases, leaving 15 bases between them. Germline CDR1 MRHNA, CDR2 SNTAGT. CDR3 sequence: CASSNYLQGNYGYTF. The DNA of the CDR3 is TGTGCCAGCAGTAACTACCTCCAGGGGAACTATGGCTACACCTTC.

This clonotype has at least ten counts. V gene TRBV20-1 combines with J gene TRBJ2-5; D not certain. Germline loops: CDR1 DFQATT, CDR2 SNEGSKA (reference sequence). The CDR3 totals 16 residues. Trimming removed 2 bases from V and 3 bases from J, with 19 bases in between. CDR3 sequence reads: CSARNSQLVRKETQYF. The DNA of the CDR3 is TGCAGTGCTAGAAACTCACAATTAGTCAGAAAAGAGACCCAGTACTTC.

This clonotype was recorded many times. The chain's CDR3 is CASTLGQGKKTQYF. The DNA for the CDR3 is TGTGCCAGCACCCTGGGACAGGGTAAAAAGACCCAGTACTTC. The chain employs TRBV2 and TRBJ2-5, with 9 bases lining up with TRBD1. Germline CDR1 and CDR2: SNHLY and FYNNEI. This CDR3 has 14 amino acids. Losses at the gene ends were 7 bases for V and 6 bases for J; bases not matched to a gene: 9.